Shown below are 3 T cell receptor beta chains from a single sample sequenced in a study of OX40 agonist ivuxolimab in advanced cancers. Assay: immunoSEQ multiplex PCR; the TCRdb copy retains only in-frame clones and omits some. The sample lists about 72,000 clones, roughly nine tenths occurring once. This specimen was CD4+ or CD8+ T cells sorted from blood, taken in a trial of the OX40 agonist ivuxolimab. These receptors all stem from an adult with an advanced solid tumor such as melanoma, head and neck, liver or kidney cancer.

The chain employs TRBV5-4 and TRBJ2-3, with a possible D match to TRBD2 (6 bases). The CDR3 is 15 amino acids. Germline V gene lookup returns CDR1 SGHNT and CDR2 YYREEE (reference sequence). V lost 1 base and J lost 7, with 16 bases in between. The CDR3 coding sequence is TGTGCCAGCAGCTTGAACCGGGAGCTGGGGCATACGCAGTATTTT. This encodes CASSLNRELGHTQYF.

V usage is TRBV18 and J usage is TRBJ1-4; weak D call: TRBD1 (6 bases). The CDR3 extends over 16 amino acids. From germline, CDR1 is KGHSH and CDR2 LQKENI. The ends were cut back, 2 bases at V and 4 bases at J, with 14 bases in the middle. The CDR3 here is CASSPNGGVINEKLFF. DNA for the CDR3: TGTGCCAGCTCACCAAACGGGGGCGTCATTAATGAAAAACTGTTTTTT.

This clone was seen just once. V is TRBV28 and J is TRBJ2-7, with 12 nucleotides matching TRBD2. The germline CDR1 and CDR2 sequences are MDHEN and SYDVKM. V lost 6 bases and J lost 9; bases outside the gene matches: 15. The CDR3 is 16 residues long. CDR3 DNA sequence: TGTGCCAGCAGCTCATACCGGACTAGCGGGATTCTGATGCAGTACTTC. This sequence encodes CASSSYRTSGILMQYF.